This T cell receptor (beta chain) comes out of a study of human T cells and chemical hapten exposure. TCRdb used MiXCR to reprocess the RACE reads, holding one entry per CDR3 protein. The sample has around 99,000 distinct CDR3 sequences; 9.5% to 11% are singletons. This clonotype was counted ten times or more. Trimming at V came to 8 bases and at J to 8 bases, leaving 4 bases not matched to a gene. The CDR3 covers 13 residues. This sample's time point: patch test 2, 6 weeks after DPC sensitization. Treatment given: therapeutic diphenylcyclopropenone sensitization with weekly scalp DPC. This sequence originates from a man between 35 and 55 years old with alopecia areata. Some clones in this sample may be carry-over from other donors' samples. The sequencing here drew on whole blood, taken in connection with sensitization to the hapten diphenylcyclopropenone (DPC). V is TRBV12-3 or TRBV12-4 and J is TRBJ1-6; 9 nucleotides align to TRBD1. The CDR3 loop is CASRGQGHSPLHF. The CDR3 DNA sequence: TGTGCCAGCCGGGGACAGGGTCATTCACCCCTCCACTTT.